The rows below give T cell receptor beta chains drawn from one sample of a study of control samples from healthy donors and cancer patients. Measured with immunoSEQ multiplex PCR; TCRdb has only the in-frame clones, and not every one. This table has 170,000 or so clones, approximately 96% appearing once. The source material was blood. Receptor source: a woman aged 40 to 49 in good health. Both conserved end residues are part of each CDR3. A D gene is named only where the DNA matches it firmly. The size entry is marked missing in some rows and otherwise reads once, few, many or a size class.

TRBV30,TRBJ2-1,-,-,CAWKMFRDEQFF,TGTGCCTGGAAAATGTTTCGCGATGAGCAGTTCTTC
TRBV19,TRBJ1-1,-,-,CASSVQLNTEAFF,TGTGCCAGTAGTGTACAGTTGAACACTGAAGCTTTCTTT
TRBV4-2,TRBJ2-2,-,-,CASSQEGGGRRAGELFF,TGTGCCAGCAGCCAAGAAGGTGGTGGTAGGCGTGCTGGGGAGCTGTTTTTT
TRBV7-9,TRBJ1-5,-,-,CASSLGRGQQPQHF,TGTGCCAGCAGCCTCGGACGGGGCCAACAGCCCCAGCATTTT
TRBV9,TRBJ2-2,-,-,CATSTGPNTGELFF,TGTGCCACCTCGACAGGACCGAACACCGGGGAGCTGTTTTTT
TRBV9,TRBJ1-1,-,-,CASSRTIANTEAFF,TGTGCCAGCAGTCGGACAATCGCGAACACTGAAGCTTTCTTT
TRBV5-6,TRBJ2-5,-,-,CASSLASTQETQYF,TGTGCCAGCAGCTTGGCGTCCACTCAAGAGACCCAGTACTTC
TRBV5-5,TRBJ1-4,-,-,CASSFGLSEKLFF,TGTGCCAGCAGCTTTGGGCTCTCTGAAAAACTGTTTTTT
TRBV9,TRBJ2-2,-,TRBD1,CASSVAGTGTTGELFF,TGTGCCAGCAGCGTAGCCGGGACAGGGACCACCGGGGAGCTGTTTTTT
TRBV7-2,TRBJ1-1,-,-,CASSLRVQGTTRAFF,TGTGCCAGCAGCTTGAGGGTTCAGGGGACAACTCGGGCTTTCTTT
TRBV19,TRBJ1-2,-,-,CASSDRANYGYTF,TGTGCCAGTTCGGACAGAGCTAACTATGGCTACACCTTC
TRBV7-9,TRBJ1-3,-,-,CASSLEGPGAGNTIYF,TGTGCCAGCAGCTTAGAGGGCCCCGGCGCTGGAAACACCATATATTTT
TRBV18,TRBJ2-5,-,-,CASSPVRETQYF,TGTGCCAGCTCACCGGTTCGGGAGACCCAGTACTTC
TRBV7-9,TRBJ1-1,-,-,CASRGETEAFF,TGTGCCAGCAGGGGGGAGACTGAAGCTTTCTTT
TRBV11-3,TRBJ1-6,-,-,CASSSVRGSPLHF,TGTGCCAGCAGCTCTGTAAGGGGATCACCCCTCCACTTT
TRBV18,TRBJ2-3,-,-,CASSPDRGTDTQYF,TGTGCCAGCTCACCGGATAGGGGCACAGATACGCAGTATTTT
TRBV6-2/TRBV6-3,TRBJ1-4,-,-,CASSYSTWATTTNEKLFF,TGTGCCAGCAGTTACTCGACTTGGGCGACAACAACTAATGAAAAACTGTTTTTT
TRBV9,TRBJ2-2,-,-,CASSVAGGGYTNTGELFF,TGTGCCAGCAGCGTAGCTGGGGGGGGCTATACGAACACCGGGGAGCTGTTTTTT
TRBV7-9,TRBJ1-6,-,-,CASSLAGRANSPLHF,TGTGCCAGCAGCTTAGCTGGCCGGGCTAATTCACCCCTCCACTTT
TRBV5-1,TRBJ1-1,-,-,CASSSTGWTEAFF,TGCGCCAGCAGCTCAACAGGGTGGACCGAAGCTTTCTTT
TRBV3-1/TRBV3-2,TRBJ2-7,-,TRBD2,CASSRTSGDYEQYF,TGTGCCAGCAGCCGGACTAGCGGGGACTACGAGCAGTACTTC
TRBV4-3,TRBJ1-2,-,TRBD1,CASSQTLSHQGAGGYTF,TGCGCCAGCAGCCAAACCTTGAGTCATCAGGGGGCAGGCGGCTACACCTTC
TRBV5-5,TRBJ1-5,-,-,CASSLAGGGNQPQHF,TGTGCCAGCAGCTTGGCGGGAGGAGGCAATCAGCCCCAGCATTTT
TRBV18,TRBJ2-1,-,-,CASSPSRGYNEQFF,TGTGCCAGCTCACCATCCCGGGGGTACAATGAGCAGTTCTTC
TRBV3-1/TRBV3-2,TRBJ1-1,-,TRBD1,CASSPVQGGTEAFF,TGTGCCAGCAGCCCCGTACAGGGGGGCACTGAAGCTTTCTTT
TRBV7-3,TRBJ1-3,-,-,CASSLSGAGNTIYF,TGTGCCAGCAGCTTATCAGGGGCTGGAAACACCATATATTTT
TRBV6-6,TRBJ1-6,-,-,CASSYVGSSSPLHF,TGTGCCAGCAGTTACGTAGGCAGTTCTTCACCCCTCCACTTT
TRBV7-3,TRBJ1-1,-,-,CASSLIAGNTEAFF,TGTGCCAGCAGCTTAATAGCAGGGAACACTGAAGCTTTCTTT
TRBV29-1,TRBJ1-1,-,-,CSVHHALTNTEAFF,TGCAGCGTGCACCACGCGCTTACGAACACTGAAGCTTTCTTT
TRBV7-2,TRBJ2-1,-,-,CASSLGRNNEQFF,TGTGCCAGCAGCTTAGGGCGGAACAATGAGCAGTTCTTC
TRBV20-1,TRBJ1-1,-,TRBD1,CSASGGGSIEAFF,TGCAGTGCTAGTGGAGGGGGCTCGATTGAAGCTTTCTTT
TRBV4-3,TRBJ2-2,-,TRBD2,CASSPVAGGTGELFF,TGCGCCAGCAGCCCAGTAGCGGGGGGCACCGGGGAGCTGTTTTTT
TRBV5-1,TRBJ1-1,-,-,CASSLAGENTEAFF,TGCGCCAGCAGCTTGGCTGGGGAGAACACTGAAGCTTTCTTT
TRBV10-3,TRBJ2-7,-,-,CAISSDSYEQYF,TGTGCCATCAGTTCGGACAGCTACGAGCAGTACTTC
TRBV6-2/TRBV6-3,TRBJ2-2,-,-,CASSYPPLGGITGELFF,TGTGCCAGCAGTTACCCCCCCCTGGGGGGAATCACCGGGGAGCTGTTTTTT
TRBV10-3,TRBJ2-2,-,TRBD1,CAISILQGTNTGELFF,TGTGCCATCAGTATTCTACAGGGGACGAACACCGGGGAGCTGTTTTTT
TRBV7-9,TRBJ2-1,once,-,CASSLGLADEQFF,TGTGCCAGCAGCTTAGGACTGGCGGATGAGCAGTTCTTC
TRBV3-1/TRBV3-2,TRBJ2-7,once,-,CASSQNGAVVHEQYF,TGTGCCAGCAGCCAAAACGGAGCAGTCGTCCACGAGCAGTACTTC
TRBV6-2/TRBV6-3,TRBJ2-7,-,TRBD1,CASSPDRGLGEQYF,TGTGCCAGCAGCCCGGACAGGGGGCTGGGAGAGCAGTACTTC
TRBV19,TRBJ1-5,-,-,CASSKARDGQPQHF,TGTGCCAGTAGTAAGGCCAGGGACGGTCAGCCCCAGCATTTT
TRBV27,TRBJ1-1,-,-,CASSFGTLNTEAFF,TGTGCCAGCAGTTTCGGCACCCTGAACACTGAAGCTTTCTTT
TRBV12-3/TRBV12-4,TRBJ2-5,-,-,CASSIFGETQYF,TGTGCCAGCAGCATATTTGGAGAGACCCAGTACTTC
TRBV7-8,TRBJ1-1,once,-,CASSWDTEAFF,TGTGCCAGCAGCTGGGACACTGAAGCTTTCTTT
TRBV5-1,TRBJ1-6,-,-,CASSSRPNSYNSPLHF,TGCGCCAGCAGCTCGAGACCGAACTCCTATAATTCACCCCTCCACTTT
TRBV7-8,TRBJ1-1,-,-,CASSLALGRTEAFF,TGTGCCAGCAGCCTAGCGCTAGGGCGGACTGAAGCTTTCTTT
TRBV19,TRBJ1-2,-,-,CASSMGGYGYTF,TGTGCCAGTAGTATGGGGGGCTATGGCTACACCTTC
TRBV5-1,TRBJ2-1,few,TRBD2,CASSSRSSGSGGEQFF,TGCGCCAGCAGCTCCCGCTCTAGCGGGAGTGGAGGTGAGCAGTTCTTC
TRBV6-6,TRBJ2-7,once,TRBD1,CASGDRYEQYF,TGTGCCAGCGGGGACAGGTACGAGCAGTACTTC
TRBV6-2/TRBV6-3,TRBJ2-5,-,-,CASSHGSLETQYF,TGTGCCAGCAGTCACGGGAGTTTGGAGACCCAGTACTTC
TRBV5-8,TRBJ2-5,-,-,CASSIQVTETQYF,TGTGCCAGCAGCATACAGGTCACGGAGACCCAGTACTTC
TRBV12-5,TRBJ2-3,-,TRBD2,CASGLLAGSTDTQYF,TGTGCTAGTGGTTTGCTAGCGGGGAGCACAGATACGCAGTATTTT
TRBV30,TRBJ2-3,-,-,CAWSYRRDPWSDTQYF,TGTGCCTGGAGTTACCGCCGGGACCCATGGTCCGATACGCAGTATTTT
TRBV6-5,TRBJ1-1,-,-,CASSYSRGRGTEAFF,TGTGCCAGCAGTTACTCACGGGGGCGGGGCACTGAAGCTTTCTTT
TRBV6-1,TRBJ1-2,-,-,CASSEESDSYGYTF,TGTGCCAGCAGTGAAGAGTCGGACAGTTATGGCTACACCTTC
TRBV9,TRBJ1-1,-,-,CASSVGLTNTEAFF,TGTGCCAGCAGCGTTGGACTGACGAACACTGAAGCTTTCTTT
TRBV9,TRBJ1-3,-,-,CASSELSGNTIYF,TGTGCCAGCAGCGAACTCTCTGGAAACACCATATATTTT